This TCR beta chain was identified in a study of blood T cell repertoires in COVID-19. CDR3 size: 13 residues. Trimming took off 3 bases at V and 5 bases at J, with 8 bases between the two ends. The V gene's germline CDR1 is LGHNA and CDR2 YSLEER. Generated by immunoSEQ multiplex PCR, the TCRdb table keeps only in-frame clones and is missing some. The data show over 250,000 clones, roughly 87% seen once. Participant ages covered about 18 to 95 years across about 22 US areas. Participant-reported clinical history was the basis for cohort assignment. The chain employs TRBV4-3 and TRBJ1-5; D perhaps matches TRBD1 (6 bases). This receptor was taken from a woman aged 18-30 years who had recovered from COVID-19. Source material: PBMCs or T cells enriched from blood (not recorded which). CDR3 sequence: CASSQYRDQPQHF. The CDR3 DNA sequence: TGCGCCAGCAGCCAGTACAGGGATCAGCCCCAGCATTTT.